Presented here are 14 T cell receptor beta chains from one specimen sequenced in a study of human T cells and chemical hapten exposure (dated by TCRdb to the early 2020s). The time point label, read with the paper, signifies: patch test 1, 2 weeks after DPC sensitization. What this sample's treatment or condition label stands for: therapeutic diphenylcyclopropenone sensitization with weekly scalp DPC. The library was built by means of RACE. Sequencing instrument: NextSeq 500. TCRdb trimmed public reads at Q25 via fastp, called clones via MiXCR and kept in-frame beta chains. Each entry is one CDR3 protein sequence, shown with its most common DNA and genes. The sample includes approximately 400,000 distinct CDR3 sequences, with approximately 5% observed a single time. The ten most abundant clones make up over 2% of the sample. Sample: whole blood, taken in connection with sensitization to the hapten diphenylcyclopropenone (DPC). Every receptor here comes from a woman aged 45-65 years with alopecia areata. Some clones in this sample may be carry-over from other donors' samples.

This clonotype was counted between two and nine times. This chain connects TRBV7-2 to TRBJ2-1; 11 bases align to TRBD2. Germline V CDR1 and CDR2: SGHTA, FQGNSA. The V segment lost 3 bases and the J segment 9 bases; nucleotides outside the gene matches: 19. The CDR3 is 19 residues long. CDR3 nucleotides: TGTGCCAGCAGCTTTGTCCATGTGACTAGCGGGACGTCCCCCGCTGAGCAGTTCTTC. Its protein is CASSFVHVTSGTSPAEQFF.

In its sample, this clonotype was seen a few times. V and J are TRBV6-5 and TRBJ1-4; 9 nucleotides agree with TRBD1. In germline, CDR1 is MNHEY, CDR2 SVGAGI. CDR3 length: 16 amino acids. The V and J ends lost 6 bases and 6 bases, in that order; junction bases with no gene match: 11. The CDR3 is CASRSGQGSRYEKLFF. Here the CDR3 DNA reads TGTGCCAGCAGATCCGGACAGGGGAGCAGATATGAAAAACTGTTTTTT.

This clonotype came up a few times. This chain uses TRBV9 with TRBJ2-5; D call uncertain. In germline, CDR1 is SGDLS, CDR2 YYNGEE. The CDR3 spans 13 residues. V was cut by 0 bases and J by 1 base, with 4 bases left in between. In nucleotides, the CDR3 is TGTGCCAGCAGCGTAGATGTCCAAGAGACCCAGTACTTC. This codes for CASSVDVQETQYF. Filled out from reference TRBV9 and TRBJ2-5, the complete variable domain reads DSGVTQTPKHLITATGQRVTLRCSPRSGDLSVYWYQQSLDQGLQFLIQYYNGEERAKGNILERFSAQQFPDLHSELNLSSLELGDSALYFCASSVDVQETQYFGPGTRLLVL.

This clonotype was observed many times. The chain couples TRBV7-6 to TRBJ2-7, with D unresolved. V was pared by 3 bases and J by 2 bases, with 14 bases between. Germline V lookup: CDR1 SGHVS, CDR2 FNYEAQ. The CDR3 contains 15 residues. CDR3 loop: CASSLDDGRTYEQYF. CDR3 nucleotide sequence: TGTGCCAGCAGCTTGGACGACGGCCGTACCTACGAGCAGTACTTC.

This clonotype showed up many times. V is TRBV18 and J is TRBJ1-2, with TRBD1 matching over 7 bases. The CDR3 is 13 amino acids. Losses at the gene ends were 2 bases for V and 7 bases for J; bases not matched to a gene: 4. CDR1 is KGHSH and CDR2 is LQKENI in the germline V gene. The CDR3 DNA follows: TGTGCCAGCTCACCAATGGACAGGTTTGGCTACACCTTC. Residues: CASSPMDRFGYTF.

The sample holds many counts of this clonotype. The gene calls are TRBV5-6 and TRBJ1-1; D not resolved. The ends were cut back, 1 base at V and 4 bases at J, with 11 bases in the middle. Germline values: CDR1 SGHDT, CDR2 YYEEEE. The CDR3 sequence is 14 residues long. The CDR3, as DNA: TGTGCCAGCAGCTTGAACGTTGGAGGCACTGAAGCTTTCTTT. Protein sequence: CASSLNVGGTEAFF.

This clonotype was picked up a small number of times. The chain recombines TRBV12-3 or TRBV12-4 with TRBJ1-1, with D possibly TRBD1 on 5 matching bases. V was trimmed by 6 bases and J by 5 bases, leaving 16 bases between them. The CDR3 runs 14 residues. The CDR3 DNA follows: TGTGCCAGCAGCTCGACATCCCCAGGGACTGAAGCTTTCTTT. This sequence encodes CASSSTSPGTEAFF.

This clonotype showed up just a few times. CDR3 nucleotide sequence: TGCGCCAGCAGCCAAGGTCTGGGAGCCATGGGTCAGCCCCAGCATTTT. Its translation is CASSQGLGAMGQPQHF. The V gene is TRBV4-1, the J gene TRBJ1-5; D is unresolved. Trimming shortened V by 1 base and J by 6 bases, and 16 bases separated the two germline ends. The CDR3 covers 16 residues. Looked up from germline, CDR1 is MGHRA and CDR2 is YSYEKL.

This clonotype was counted at least ten times. This sequence joins TRBV29-1 and TRBJ2-1; 7 positions agree with TRBD1. The germline CDR1 and CDR2 sequences are SQVTM and ANQGSEA. V lost 8 bases and J lost 5; bases outside the gene matches: 9. The CDR3 consists of 13 residues. The CDR3 DNA sequence: TGCAGCTCATGGACAGGATTAAACAATGAGCAGTTCTTC. It codes for CSSWTGLNNEQFF.

Many counts were recorded for this clonotype. The CDR3: CASVRDSKTGELFF. CDR3 DNA: TGCGCCAGCGTCAGGGACAGTAAGACCGGGGAGCTGTTTTTT. The rearrangement joins TRBV5-1 to TRBJ2-2, with 7 bases identical to TRBD1. The CDR3 sequence is 14 residues long. CDR1 is SGHRS and CDR2 is YFSETQ in the germline V gene. V lost 7 bases and J lost 5; bases outside the gene matches: 8.

This clonotype was counted ten times or more. The V call is TRBV3-1, the J call TRBJ2-2; 9 nucleotides line up with TRBD2. CDR3 length equals 15 residues. Germline V CDR1 and CDR2: LGHDT, YNNKEL (reference sequence). The J segment lost 2 bases and the V segment lost 6 bases, leaving 4 bases of the junction unmatched. This CDR3 is CASRLAGRNTGELFF. The DNA for the CDR3 is TGTGCCAGCAGGCTAGCGGGAAGAAACACCGGGGAGCTGTTTTTT.

In its sample, this clonotype was seen a few times. This chain joins TRBV18 and TRBJ1-4; TRBD1 aligns across 7 bases. Germline V gives CDR1 KGHSH, CDR2 LQKENI. The V gene end was trimmed by 3 bases and the J gene end by 7 bases; junction bases not matched to a gene: 14. This CDR3 is 17 amino acids long. The CDR3 reads CASSPGTAPRVGEKLFF. Here the CDR3 DNA reads TGTGCCAGCTCACCGGGGACAGCCCCCCGCGTGGGTGAAAAACTGTTTTTT. The full variable domain, completed using reference TRBV18 and TRBJ1-4, is NAGVMQNPRHLVRRRGQEARLRCSPMKGHSHVYWYRQLPEEGLKFMVYLQKENIIDESGMPKERFSAEFPKEGPSILRIQQVVRGDSAAYFCASSPGTAPRVGEKLFFGSGTQLSVL.

This clonotype was observed at least ten times. A junction boundary mismatches the germline segment, possibly from a read error. The rearrangement joins TRBV6-5 to TRBJ2-7; TRBD1 is a possible D gene (6 bases). This CDR3 contains 14 residues. CDR1 and CDR2 from the germline V gene are MNHEY and SVGAGI. The CDR3 here is CASSYAGRGYEPYF. For the CDR3, the DNA is TGTGCCAGCAGTTATGCCGGCAGGGGCTACGAGCCGTACTTC.

The V call is TRBV12-3 or TRBV12-4, the J call TRBJ2-3; D call uncertain. V lost 3 bases and J 0 bases, leaving 16 bases between the germline ends. The CDR3 totals 17 residues. The CDR3 DNA reads TGTGCCAGCAGTTTTGGTAAAGGGCGCCCTAGCACAGATACGCAGTATTTT. Residues: CASSFGKGRPSTDTQYF.